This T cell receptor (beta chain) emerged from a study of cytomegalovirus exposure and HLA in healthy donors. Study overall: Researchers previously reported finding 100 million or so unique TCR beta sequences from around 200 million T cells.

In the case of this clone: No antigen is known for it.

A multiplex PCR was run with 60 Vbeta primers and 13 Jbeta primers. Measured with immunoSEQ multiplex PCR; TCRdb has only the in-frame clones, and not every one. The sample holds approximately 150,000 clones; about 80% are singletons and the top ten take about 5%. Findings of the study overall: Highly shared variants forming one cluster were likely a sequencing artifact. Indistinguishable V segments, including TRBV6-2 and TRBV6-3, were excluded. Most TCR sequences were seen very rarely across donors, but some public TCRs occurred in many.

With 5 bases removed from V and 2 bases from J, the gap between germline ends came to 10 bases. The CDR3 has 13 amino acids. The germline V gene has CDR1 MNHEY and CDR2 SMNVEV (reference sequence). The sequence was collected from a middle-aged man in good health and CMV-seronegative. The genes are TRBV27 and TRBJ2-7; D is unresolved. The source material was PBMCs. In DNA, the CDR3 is TGTGCCAGCAGTAGGCACAGACCCTACGAGCAGTACTTC. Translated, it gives CASSRHRPYEQYF.